Following are 9 T cell receptor beta chains from one sample sequenced in a study of cytomegalovirus exposure and HLA in healthy donors (dated by TCRdb to the late 2010s). Receptor libraries were prepared by the immunoSEQ multiplex PCR assay. TCRdb provides this immuneACCESS table in a form limited to in-frame rearrangements. Some clones are lacking; in checked studies, under half of them reflect an unresolved V gene, and why the rest are absent is not known. The table for this sample lists about 78,000 clones; 90% to 96% of them were counted only once. The ten largest make up 1.6% of the sample. Sequenced material: PBMCs. These receptors originate from a man between 18 and 35 years old in good health and CMV-seropositive.

The V gene is TRBV6-6, the J gene TRBJ2-1; TRBD2 aligns across 8 bases. Germline lookup yields CDR1 MNHNY and CDR2 SVGAGI (reference sequence). V trimming: 2 bases; J trimming: 0 bases; junction bases outside the gene matches: 3. The CDR3 runs 16 residues. The CDR3 region is CASSYAGLGSYNEQFF. CDR3 sequence (DNA): TGTGCCAGCAGTTACGCGGGACTAGGCTCCTACAATGAGCAGTTCTTC.

J is TRBJ2-1 and V is TRBV10-3; 9 bases align to TRBD2. Germline V gene sequence: CDR1 ENHRY, CDR2 SYGVKD. This CDR3 spans 12 amino acids. This chain's CDR3 is CAGGLAEGEQFF. CDR3 DNA: TGTGCGGGGGGACTAGCAGAAGGCGAGCAGTTCTTC.

J is TRBJ1-1 and V is TRBV19; 9 nucleotides agree with TRBD1. This CDR3 region has 14 residues. The germline gives CDR1 LNHDA, CDR2 SQIVND (reference sequence). Germline trimming cut 5 bases from V and 4 bases from J; bases unmatched to any gene: 5. Here the CDR3 reads CASSHRGRSTEAFF. The CDR3 bases are TGTGCCAGTAGTCACAGGGGGCGCAGCACTGAAGCTTTCTTT.

The chain carries TRBV18 and TRBJ2-1; 7 bases fit TRBD2. The CDR3 consists of 15 residues. The germline gives CDR1 KGHSH, CDR2 LQKENI. The trim removed 3 bases at V and 5 bases at J, leaving 7 bases unmatched. The CDR3 nucleotides are TGTGCCAGCTCACCCGGAGCTAGCGGAGACAATGAGCAGTTCTTC. Translating gives CASSPGASGDNEQFF.

This chain links TRBV4-1 with TRBJ2-1, with D maybe TRBD2 (5 bases). Deletions cut 1 base from V and 3 bases from J, with 10 bases between. CDR3 length: 15 amino acids. In germline, CDR1 is MGHRA, CDR2 YSYEKL. CDR3 in DNA: TGCGCCAGCAGCCAAGTCGGAGGATTCTACAATGAGCAGTTCTTC. It codes for CASSQVGGFYNEQFF.

The chain recombines TRBV4-2 with TRBJ2-5; 9 bases align to TRBD2. Germline V gene data show CDR1 as LGHNA and CDR2 as YNFKEQ. The J segment lost 3 bases and the V segment lost 4 bases, leaving 6 bases of the junction unmatched. The CDR3 is 15 residues long. The CDR3 DNA is TGTGCCAGCAGCCCCGCGGTAGCGGGAGAAGAGACCCAGTACTTC. Translating it yields CASSPAVAGEETQYF.

V and J are TRBV4-2 and TRBJ2-1, with a tentative D call TRBD2 (6 bases). In germline, CDR1 is LGHNA, CDR2 YNFKEQ. V shed 4 bases and J shed 5 bases, with 15 bases lying between them. This CDR3 has 15 residues. The CDR3 loop is CASSRRTTLNNEQFF. The CDR3 coding sequence is TGTGCCAGCAGCCGACGGACTACTCTCAACAATGAGCAGTTCTTC.

This chain connects TRBV19 to TRBJ1-1, with no clear D. The V gene lost 1 base and the J gene lost 11 bases, with 14 bases spanning the gap. Per germline, CDR1 LNHDA and CDR2 SQIVND (reference sequence). The CDR3 loop spans 13 amino acids. Here the CDR3 DNA reads TGTGCCAGTAGTATAGTGGGTCGGGGATTCGCTTTCTTT. Its translation is CASSIVGRGFAFF. Full variable domain (missing parts from reference TRBV19 and TRBJ1-1): DGGITQSPKYLFRKEGQNVTLSCEQNLNHDAMYWYRQDPGQGLRLIYYSQIVNDFQKGDIAEGYSVSREKKESFPLTVTSAQKNPTAFYLCASSIVGRGFAFFGQGTRLTVV.

This clone was observed a single time. CDR3 nucleotides: TGTGCCAGTAGTATAAGAGACATTAGCAATCAGCCCCAGCATTTT. Protein sequence: CASSIRDISNQPQHF. The rearrangement links TRBV19 to TRBJ1-5; the D is unclear. Germline V gene data show CDR1 as LNHDA and CDR2 as SQIVND (reference sequence). The CDR3 covers 15 residues. The ends were cut back, 2 bases at V and 0 bases at J, with 8 bases in the middle. Supplemented by reference TRBV19 and TRBJ1-5, the full variable domain reads DGGITQSPKYLFRKEGQNVTLSCEQNLNHDAMYWYRQDPGQGLRLIYYSQIVNDFQKGDIAEGYSVSREKKESFPLTVTSAQKNPTAFYLCASSIRDISNQPQHFGDGTRLSIL.